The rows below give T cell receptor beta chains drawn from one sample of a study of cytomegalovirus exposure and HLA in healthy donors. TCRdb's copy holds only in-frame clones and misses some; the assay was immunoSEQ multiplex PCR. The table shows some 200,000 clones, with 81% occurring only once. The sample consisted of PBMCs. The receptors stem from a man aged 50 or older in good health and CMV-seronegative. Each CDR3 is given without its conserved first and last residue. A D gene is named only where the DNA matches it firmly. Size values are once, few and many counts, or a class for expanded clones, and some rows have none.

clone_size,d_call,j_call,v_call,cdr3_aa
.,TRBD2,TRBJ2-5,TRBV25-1,ASSEPRLAETQY
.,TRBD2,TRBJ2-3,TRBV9,ASSGPGGRVDTQY
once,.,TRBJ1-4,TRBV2,ASSGTLTNEKLF
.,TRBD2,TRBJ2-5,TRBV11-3,ASSLGDTSGQETQY
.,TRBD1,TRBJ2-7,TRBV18,ASSPGTDGEQY
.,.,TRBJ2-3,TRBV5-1,ASSLVDSTDTQY
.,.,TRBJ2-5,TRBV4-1,ASGMQGKGETQY
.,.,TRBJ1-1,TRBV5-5,ASSWTRGGTEAF
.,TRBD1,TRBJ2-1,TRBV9,ASSVRDSEYNEQF
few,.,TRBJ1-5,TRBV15,ATSRDRRGFNQPQH
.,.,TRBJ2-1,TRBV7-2,ASSPIRGLNEQF
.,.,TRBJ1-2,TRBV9,ASSQADGRYGYT
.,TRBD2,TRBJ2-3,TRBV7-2,ASSPRLAGRMDTQY
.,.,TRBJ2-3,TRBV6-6,ASSDLSADTQY
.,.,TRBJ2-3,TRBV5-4,ASSLALDTQY
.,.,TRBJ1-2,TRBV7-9,SSSLQDTYGYT
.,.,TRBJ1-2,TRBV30,AWTTGKSNYGYT
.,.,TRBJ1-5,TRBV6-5,ASSYRGNQPQH
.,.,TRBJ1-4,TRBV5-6,ASSLRQGLEKLF
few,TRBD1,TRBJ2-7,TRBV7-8,ASSLQTGPSYEQY
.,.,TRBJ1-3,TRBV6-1,ASQVKGNTIY
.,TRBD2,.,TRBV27,ASSNGDYHSYEQY
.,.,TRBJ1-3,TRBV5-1,ASSLTGSSAGNTIY
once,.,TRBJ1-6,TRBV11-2,ASSRGGPAEPLH
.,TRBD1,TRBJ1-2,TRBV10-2,ASTLGTGPYGYT
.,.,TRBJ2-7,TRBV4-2,ASSQGVLGGEQY
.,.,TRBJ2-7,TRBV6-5,ASRAGFLIYEQY
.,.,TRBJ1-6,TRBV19,ASRDRPGSYNSPLH
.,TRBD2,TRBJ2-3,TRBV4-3,ASSHPTSGGADTQY
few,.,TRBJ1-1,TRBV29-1,SVERGKNTEAF
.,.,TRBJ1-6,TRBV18,ASSLESNRRNSPLH
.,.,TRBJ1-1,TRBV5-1,ASNLTGPAEAF
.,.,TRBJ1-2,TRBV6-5,ASSYSLGLYGYT
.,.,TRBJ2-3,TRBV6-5,ASTETSRADTQY
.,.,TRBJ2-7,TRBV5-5,ASSLNSQGSSYEQY
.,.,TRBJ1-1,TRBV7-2,ASRGGGVNTEAF
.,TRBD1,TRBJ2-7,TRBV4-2,ASSSSDRVGSEQY
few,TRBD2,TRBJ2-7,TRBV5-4,ASSLSGGGYEQY
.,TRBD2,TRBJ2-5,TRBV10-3,AISEAIAGGGQETQY
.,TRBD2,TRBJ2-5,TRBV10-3,ASTSDPGETQY
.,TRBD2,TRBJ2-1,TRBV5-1,ASSSGAGGTNEQF
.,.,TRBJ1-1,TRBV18,ASSPAGRIEYTEAF
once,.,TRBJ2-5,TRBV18,ASSPLRAGQETQY
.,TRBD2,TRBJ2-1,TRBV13,ASSKASGGAYNEQF
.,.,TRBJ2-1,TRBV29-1,SVVGGGNNEQF
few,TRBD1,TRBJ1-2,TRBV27,ASSVNRGDYGYT
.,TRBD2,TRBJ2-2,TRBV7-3,SSSSRTSFFDTGELF
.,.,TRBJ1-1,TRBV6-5,ASSRGGHTEAF
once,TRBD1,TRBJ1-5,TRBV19,ASSITPAGGYQPQH
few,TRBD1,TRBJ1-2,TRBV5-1,ASSWRQGPTGYT
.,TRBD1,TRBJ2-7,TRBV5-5,ASSLAGDSVSYEQY